This T cell receptor (beta chain) was documented in a study of blood T cell repertoires in COVID-19. Study background: Recovery among Cohort 3 donors was established by two negative PCRs, clearance, or symptom resolution. Donors in the United States, Italy and Spain gave samples during acute or convalescent COVID-19. From T cells, B-cell-depleted T cells, or PBMCs came the material, which was cDNA or gDNA.

Germline values: CDR1 SGHRS, CDR2 YFSETQ. The CDR3 has 15 residues. The V gene lost 4 bases and the J gene lost 4 bases, with 15 bases spanning the gap. Sequencing used immunoSEQ multiplex PCR; TCRdb keeps in-frame clones, though not all of them. The top ten hold under 30% of the sample, which has roughly 190,000 clones, about 88% seen once. Enrolled through a virtual design, the participants were between about 18 and 100 years of age and came from fewer than 30 US areas. This clone was seen only a few times. The receptor was isolated from a middle-aged woman in a cohort exposed to, infected with or recovered from COVID-19 (not recorded which). The chain has TRBV5-1 and TRBJ1-5; tentative D call: TRBD1 (6 bases). The sequencing sample was made of PBMCs or T cells enriched from blood (not recorded which). CDR3 bases: TGCGCCAGCAGCGCCACAGGGCTACAGAATCAGCCCCAGCATTTT. Translated, it gives CASSATGLQNQPQHF.